This T cell receptor (beta chain) was observed in a study of identical twins (dated by TCRdb to the mid-2010s). As for the study more broadly: To test whether fetal clonotypes persist, this study deep-sequenced TCR alpha and beta repertoires from monozygotic twins, from unrelated adults of various ages, and from cord blood. To rule out contamination, the twin experiments were replicated at different times with different library preparation protocols. Results the study describes overall, beyond this receptor: Abundant cord blood beta clonotypes had fewer insertions, young adult naive repertoires showed a similar but weaker trend, and memory repertoires showed no such trend. Excess twin sharing in beta out-of-frame sequences was weaker because fewer shared sequences lowered the signal-to-noise ratio. Compared with coincidental sharing between unrelated individuals, out-of-frame TCR alpha sequences shared between twins had an excess of sequences with low generation probability. Zero-insertion analyses could be partly confounded by invariant T cells such as MAIT and iNKT, although diverse VJ usage argued against such confounding for most clonotypes. Out-of-frame TCR alpha sharing in monozygotic twins was systematically underestimated by recombination models, whereas sharing between unrelated individuals was in agreement with the recombination models. Conclusions relied on cross-sectional statistical analysis, since the same donors could not be followed over many years.

This clonotype was counted a few times. It has no known antigen specificity. No qualities accompany the bases; no much larger clone lies one base away. Libraries were built with 5' RACE. Sequencing took place on an Illumina HiSeq 2000. A universal primer binding site was introduced by template switching, and a unique molecular identifier was present in the final cDNA, enabling accurate counting of TCR cDNA molecules. Specific primers in the conserved constant-segment region were used to synthesize first-strand cDNA for TCR alpha and beta chains. To control for contamination, every cDNA library carried two barcodes: a SMART-Mk sample barcode plus Illumina barcodes. TruSeq adapter sequences, together with Illumina sample barcodes, were added in two successive PCR steps. The Illumina HiSeq platform was used with custom primers to sequence TCR alpha and beta cDNA libraries. Regarding the original processing steps: MiGEC was used to process raw reads and extract unique molecular identifiers, and MiXCR was used to find CDR3 positions. For each individual, recombination models were inferred using an EM algorithm with the repgenHMM and IGoR tools. The tcR package in R was used for shared clonotype analysis, with sharing normalized by the product of cloneset sizes. Out-of-frame nonproductive sequences were analyzed to study raw recombination free of thymic and clonal selection effects. TCRdb reran the public reads through fastp at Q25 and MiXCR, keeping productive beta chains. One record per CDR3 amino acid sequence lists the most common genes and DNA. The V and J calls and clone size are TCRdb's, not the authors'. This sample comprises 450,000 to 650,000 distinct CDR3 sequences, nearly 10% of them detected only once. The ten top clones hold 3% of the sample.

Based on the germline V gene, the CDR1 and CDR2 sequences are MDHEN and SYDVKM. V and J are trimmed by 5 bases and 5 bases, and the gene matches miss 15 bases of the junction. The CDR3 measures 17 amino acids from cysteine to phenylalanine. Solely the CDR3 DNA is kept, with 51 bases framed from the first base. Every donor was a healthy Caucasian. The twin cohort comprised three pairs of female monozygotic twins, all aged about 18 to 30 years. Peripheral blood mononuclear cells were used as the source from which RNA for TCR libraries was isolated. These data were also filed under a second study, of yellow fever vaccine responses in identical twins. As that second paper reports: The T cell response to vaccination in identical twins was reported by the authors to appear partly convergent and partly personalized. Focusing on identical twins, the study followed the T cell clones that responded to the vaccine, and did so with precision.

The chain is made from TRBV28 and TRBJ2-7; TRBD2 aligns with 10 central bases. Sequenced sample: PBMCs. The TCR comes from a woman aged 18-30 years in good health. The CDR3 protein: CASSLALSGGVVNEQYF. At the DNA level, the sequence is TGTGCCAGCAGTCTAGCCCTAAGCGGGGGGGTTGTCAACGAGCAGTACTTC.